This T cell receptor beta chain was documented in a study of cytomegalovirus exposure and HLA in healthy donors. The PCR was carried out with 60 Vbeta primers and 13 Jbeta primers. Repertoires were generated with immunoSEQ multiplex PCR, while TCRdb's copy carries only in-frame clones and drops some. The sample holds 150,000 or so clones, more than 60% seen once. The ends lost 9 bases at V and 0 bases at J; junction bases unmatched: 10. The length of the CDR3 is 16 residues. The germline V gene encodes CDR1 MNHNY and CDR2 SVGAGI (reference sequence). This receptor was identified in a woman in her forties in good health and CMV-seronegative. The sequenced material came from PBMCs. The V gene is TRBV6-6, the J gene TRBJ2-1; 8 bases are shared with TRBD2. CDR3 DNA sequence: TGTGCCAGTACTGGCGGGGGGCCGACCTCCTACAATGAGCAGTTCTTC. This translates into CASTGGGPTSYNEQFF.